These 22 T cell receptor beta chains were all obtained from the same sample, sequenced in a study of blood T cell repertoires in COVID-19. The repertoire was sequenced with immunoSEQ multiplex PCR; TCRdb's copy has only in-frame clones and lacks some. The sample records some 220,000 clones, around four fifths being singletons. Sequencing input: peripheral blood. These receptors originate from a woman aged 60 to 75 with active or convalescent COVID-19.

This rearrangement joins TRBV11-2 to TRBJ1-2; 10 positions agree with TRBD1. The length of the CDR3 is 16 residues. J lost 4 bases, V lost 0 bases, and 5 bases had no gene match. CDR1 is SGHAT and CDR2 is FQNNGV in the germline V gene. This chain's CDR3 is CASSLDPGQGLYGYTF. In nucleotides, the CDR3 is TGTGCCAGCAGCTTAGATCCGGGACAGGGGCTCTATGGCTACACCTTC.

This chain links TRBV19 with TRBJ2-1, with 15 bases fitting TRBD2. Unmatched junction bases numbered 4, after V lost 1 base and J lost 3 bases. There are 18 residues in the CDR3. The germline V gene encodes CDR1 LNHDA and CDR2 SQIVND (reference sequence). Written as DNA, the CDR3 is TGTGCCAGTAGTATAGGGGGACTAGCGGGAGGCCTCTACAATGAGCAGTTCTTC. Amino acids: CASSIGGLAGGLYNEQFF.

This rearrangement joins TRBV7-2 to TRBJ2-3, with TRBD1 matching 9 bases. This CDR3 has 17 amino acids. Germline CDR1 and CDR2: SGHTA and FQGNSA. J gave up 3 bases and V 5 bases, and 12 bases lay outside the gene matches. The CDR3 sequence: CASSLNGGTGLTDTQYF. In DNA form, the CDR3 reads TGTGCCAGCAGCCTCAACGGGGGGACAGGGCTTACAGATACGCAGTATTTT.

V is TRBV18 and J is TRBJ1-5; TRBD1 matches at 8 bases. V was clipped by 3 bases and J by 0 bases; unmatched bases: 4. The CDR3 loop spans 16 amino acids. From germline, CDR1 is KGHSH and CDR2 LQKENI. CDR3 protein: CASSPTGDGSNQPQHF. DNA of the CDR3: TGTGCCAGCTCACCGACAGGGGATGGTAGCAATCAGCCCCAGCATTTT.

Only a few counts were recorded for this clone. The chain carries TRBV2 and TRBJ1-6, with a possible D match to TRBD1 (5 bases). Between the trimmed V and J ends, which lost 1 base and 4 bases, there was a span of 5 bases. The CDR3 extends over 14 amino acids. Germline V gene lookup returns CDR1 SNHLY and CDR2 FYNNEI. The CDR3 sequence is CASSEGQYNSPLHF. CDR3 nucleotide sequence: TGTGCCAGCAGTGAAGGACAGTATAATTCACCCCTCCACTTT.

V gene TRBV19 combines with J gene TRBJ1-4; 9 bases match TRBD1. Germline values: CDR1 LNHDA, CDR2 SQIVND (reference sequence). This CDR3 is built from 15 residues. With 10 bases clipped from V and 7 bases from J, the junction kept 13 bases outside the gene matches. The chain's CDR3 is CATLLQDRGGEKLFF. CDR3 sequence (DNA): TGTGCCACCCTCCTTCAAGACAGGGGGGGTGAAAAACTGTTTTTT.

The CDR3 DNA reads TGTGCCAGCACCCACCCAGGCAGGGGGAACACCGGGGAGCTGTTTTTT. Protein: CASTHPGRGNTGELFF. This rearrangement joins TRBV7-2 to TRBJ2-2; D might be TRBD1 (6 bases). Looked up from germline, CDR1 is SGHTA and CDR2 is FQGNSA. V dropped 7 bases and J dropped 1 base, with 16 bases sitting between them. The CDR3 covers 16 residues.

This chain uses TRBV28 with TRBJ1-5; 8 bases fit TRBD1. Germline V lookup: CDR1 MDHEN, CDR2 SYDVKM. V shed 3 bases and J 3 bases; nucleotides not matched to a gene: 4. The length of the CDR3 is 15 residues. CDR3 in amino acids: CASSFGGQDNQPQHF. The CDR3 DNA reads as TGTGCCAGCAGTTTTGGGGGACAGGACAATCAGCCCCAGCATTTT.

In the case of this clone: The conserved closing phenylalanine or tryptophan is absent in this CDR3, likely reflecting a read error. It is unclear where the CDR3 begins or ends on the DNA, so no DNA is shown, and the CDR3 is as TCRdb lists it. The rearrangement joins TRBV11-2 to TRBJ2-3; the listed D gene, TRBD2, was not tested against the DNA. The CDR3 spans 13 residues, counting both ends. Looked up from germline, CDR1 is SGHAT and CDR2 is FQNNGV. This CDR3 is CASSLNEDLAPSV.

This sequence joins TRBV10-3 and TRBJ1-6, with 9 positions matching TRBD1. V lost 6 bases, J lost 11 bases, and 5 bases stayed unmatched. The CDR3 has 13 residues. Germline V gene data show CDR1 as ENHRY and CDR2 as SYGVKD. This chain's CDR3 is CAISVGQGAPLHF. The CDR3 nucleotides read TGTGCCATCAGCGTGGGACAGGGTGCACCCCTCCACTTT.

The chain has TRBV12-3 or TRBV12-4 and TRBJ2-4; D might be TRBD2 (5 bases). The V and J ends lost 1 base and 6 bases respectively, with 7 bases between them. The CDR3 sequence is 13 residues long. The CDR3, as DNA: TGTGCCAGCAGTTTAGAGCGGTCAAACATTCAGTACTTC. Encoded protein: CASSLERSNIQYF.

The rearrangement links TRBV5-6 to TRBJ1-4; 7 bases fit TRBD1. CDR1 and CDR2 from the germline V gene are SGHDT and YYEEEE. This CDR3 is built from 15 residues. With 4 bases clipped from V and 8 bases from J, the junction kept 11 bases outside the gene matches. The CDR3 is CASSHRNRGREKLFF. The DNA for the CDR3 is TGTGCCAGCAGCCATCGGAACAGGGGTAGGGAAAAACTGTTTTTT.

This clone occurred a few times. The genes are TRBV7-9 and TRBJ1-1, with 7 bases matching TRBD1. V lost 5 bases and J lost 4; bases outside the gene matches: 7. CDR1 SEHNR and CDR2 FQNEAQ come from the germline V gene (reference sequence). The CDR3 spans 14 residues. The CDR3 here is CASSPIGGVTEAFF. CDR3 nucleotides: TGTGCCAGCAGCCCTATAGGGGGCGTCACTGAAGCTTTCTTT.

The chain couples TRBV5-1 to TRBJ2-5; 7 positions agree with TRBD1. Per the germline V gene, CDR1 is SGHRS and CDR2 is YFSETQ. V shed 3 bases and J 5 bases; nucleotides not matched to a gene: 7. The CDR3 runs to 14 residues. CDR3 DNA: TGCGCCAGCAGCTGGGGACAGCTCACGGAGACCCAGTACTTC. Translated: CASSWGQLTETQYF.

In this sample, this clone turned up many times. DNA of the CDR3: TGTGCCTGGAGTGTAAGCGGGAGGCCCTACAATGAGCAGTTCTTC. This gives the protein CAWSVSGRPYNEQFF. The chain employs TRBV30 and TRBJ2-1; 9 positions agree with TRBD2. V dropped 0 bases and J dropped 2; count of bases not matched to a gene: 2. Germline loops: CDR1 GTSNPN, CDR2 SVGIG (reference sequence). The CDR3 consists of 15 residues.

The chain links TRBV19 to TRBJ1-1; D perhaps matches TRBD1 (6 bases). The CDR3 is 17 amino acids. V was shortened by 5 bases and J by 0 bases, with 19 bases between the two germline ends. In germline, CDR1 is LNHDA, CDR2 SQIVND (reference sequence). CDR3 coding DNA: TGTGCCAGTAGTCCCCTCCTTGGGGGCAGGGTGAACACTGAAGCTTTCTTT. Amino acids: CASSPLLGGRVNTEAFF.

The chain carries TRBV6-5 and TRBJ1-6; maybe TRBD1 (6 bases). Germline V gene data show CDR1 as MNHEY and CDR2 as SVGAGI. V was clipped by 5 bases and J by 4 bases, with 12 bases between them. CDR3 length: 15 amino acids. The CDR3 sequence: CASSTWTAYNSPLHF. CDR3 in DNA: TGTGCCAGCAGTACTTGGACAGCGTATAATTCACCCCTCCACTTT.

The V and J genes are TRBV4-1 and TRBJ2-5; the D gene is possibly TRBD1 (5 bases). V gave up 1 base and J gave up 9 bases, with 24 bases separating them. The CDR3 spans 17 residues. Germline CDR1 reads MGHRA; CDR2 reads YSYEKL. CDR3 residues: CASSQGLAGRRGGAQYF. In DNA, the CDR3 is TGCGCCAGCAGCCAAGGTCTCGCAGGCCGAAGGGGTGGGGCCCAGTACTTC.

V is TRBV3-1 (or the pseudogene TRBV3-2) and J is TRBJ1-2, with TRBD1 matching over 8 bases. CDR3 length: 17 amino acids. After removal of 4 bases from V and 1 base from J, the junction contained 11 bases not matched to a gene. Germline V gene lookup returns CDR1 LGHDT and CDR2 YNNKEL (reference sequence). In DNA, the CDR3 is TGTGCCAGCAGCCTCTTCGGGACAGGAGCTCTTAACTATGGCTACACCTTC. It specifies CASSLFGTGALNYGYTF.

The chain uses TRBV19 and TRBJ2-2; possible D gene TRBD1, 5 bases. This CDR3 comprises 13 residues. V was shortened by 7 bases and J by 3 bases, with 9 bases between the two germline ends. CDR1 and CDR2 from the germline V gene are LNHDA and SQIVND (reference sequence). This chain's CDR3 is CASNQGYTGELFF. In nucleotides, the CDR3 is TGTGCCAGTAACCAGGGCTACACCGGGGAGCTGTTTTTT.

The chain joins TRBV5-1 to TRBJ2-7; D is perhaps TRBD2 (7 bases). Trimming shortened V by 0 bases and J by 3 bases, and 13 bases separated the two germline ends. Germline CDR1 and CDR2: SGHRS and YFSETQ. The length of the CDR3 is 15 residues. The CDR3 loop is CASSLGGGPLYEQYV. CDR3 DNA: TGCGCCAGCAGCTTGGGCGGGGGCCCCCTCTACGAGCAGTACGTC.

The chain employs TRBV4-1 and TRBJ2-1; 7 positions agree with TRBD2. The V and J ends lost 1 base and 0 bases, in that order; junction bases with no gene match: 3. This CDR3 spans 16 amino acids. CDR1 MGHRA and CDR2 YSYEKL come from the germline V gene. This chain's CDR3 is CASSQGGGSSYNEQFF. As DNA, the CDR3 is TGCGCCAGCAGCCAAGGCGGCGGGAGCTCCTACAATGAGCAGTTCTTC.